This T cell receptor beta chain was sequenced in a study of blood T cell repertoires in COVID-19. Per the original methods: Amplification of reference gene primers provided the estimated nucleated cell counts. Assay: immunoSEQ multiplex PCR; the TCRdb copy retains only in-frame clones and omits some. From that table come the V and J calls and clone size; the DNA was used to work out D and trimming. The sample records 250,000 or so clones, 75% to 90% being singletons. The CDR3 contains 16 residues. Germline V gene sequence: CDR1 SGHVS, CDR2 FNYEAQ. V lost 0 bases and J lost 1, with 11 bases in between.

The chain employs TRBV7-6 and TRBJ2-3, with unresolved D. The source is a middle-aged woman who had recovered from COVID-19. The sample consisted of peripheral blood. CDR3 loop: CASSLAPGPGTDTQYF. In DNA form, the CDR3 reads TGTGCCAGCAGCTTAGCCCCGGGTCCCGGCACAGATACGCAGTATTTT.